The 20 T cell receptor beta chains in this list originate from one sample, sequenced in a study of post-analysis software for immune sequencing data. Carried by the TCR beta cDNA libraries were unique molecular identifiers. TCRdb reanalysed the PCR reads using MiXCR and keeps one entry per CDR3 protein. The repertoire has 550,000 to 700,000 distinct CDR3 sequences, roughly 40% of them found once; the top ten carry about 1.5%. What these receptors recognize is not known. Findings and caveats of the study: Higher frequency in patients than in controls was seen for about five TRBV segments, with TRBV5-6, TRBV5-1 and TRBV20-1 among them.

The specimen was blood. The receptors come from a girl aged 10 to 17 with multiple sclerosis.

The CDR3 nucleotides read TGTGCCAGCAGTCTAAGGGAAGGTAGAAATGAGCAGTTCTTC. It yields the protein CASSLREGRNEQFF. The J gene is TRBJ2-1, the V gene TRBV12-3 or TRBV12-4, with D unresolved. The CDR3 consists of 14 residues. V was shortened by 5 bases and J by 7 bases, with 15 bases between the two germline ends.

CDR3 residues: CASSLAPSGRTDTQYF. CDR3 DNA: TGTGCCAGCAGCTTAGCACCTAGCGGACGCACAGATACGCAGTATTTT. V gene TRBV11-1 combines with J gene TRBJ2-3; TRBD2 aligns across 7 bases. Germline assignment: CDR1 SGHAT and CDR2 FQDESV (reference sequence). Trimming removed 0 bases from V and 1 base from J; junction bases left unmatched: 4. The CDR3 has 16 residues. The variable domain in full, completed from reference TRBV11-1 and TRBJ2-3, reads EAEVAQSPRYKITEKSQAVAFWCDPISGHATLYWYRQILGQGPELLVQFQDESVVDDSQLPKDRFSAERLKGVDSTLKIQPAELGDSAMYLCASSLAPSGRTDTQYFGPGTRLTVL.

On this clonotype: Compared with germline, one end of the junction differs, possibly owing to a read error. The chain is built from TRBV10-1 and TRBJ2-1; unclear D gene. This CDR3 is 13 amino acids long. Germline V lookup: CDR1 WNHNN, CDR2 SYGVQD (reference sequence). CDR3 region: CASRESNGREQFF. The CDR3 DNA sequence: TGCGCCAGCAGGGAGTCGAACGGCAGGGAGCAGTTCTTC.

The rearrangement joins TRBV27 to TRBJ2-1; 7 bases agree with TRBD1. This CDR3 contains 14 residues. Trimming at V came to 10 bases and at J to 4 bases, leaving 10 bases not matched to a gene. Germline CDR1 is MNHEY and CDR2 is SMNVEV (reference sequence). CDR3 DNA: TGTGCCAACAAAAGGGACAGCCTATACAATGAGCAGTTCTTC. It translates to CANKRDSLYNEQFF.

The rearrangement joins TRBV27 to TRBJ2-7; D is possibly TRBD1 or TRBD2 (5 bases each). V lost 4 bases to trimming and J lost 3 bases, with 16 bases between them. The CDR3 sequence is 15 residues long. Germline V gene lookup returns CDR1 MNHEY and CDR2 SMNVEV (reference sequence). CDR3 in amino acids: CASSSSPGTIYEQYF. The CDR3 DNA reads as TGTGCCAGCAGTTCTTCACCCGGGACGATCTACGAGCAGTACTTC.

This clonotype has a handful of counts. The V and J genes are TRBV10-3 and TRBJ2-7; D is unclear. Trimming shortened V by 3 bases and J by 0 bases, and 3 bases separated the two germline ends. Germline loops: CDR1 ENHRY, CDR2 SYGVKD. The length of the CDR3 is 12 residues. The CDR3 loop reads CAISEDSYEQYF. CDR3 in DNA: TGTGCCATCAGTGAAGACTCCTACGAGCAGTACTTC.

The chain uses TRBV4-1 and TRBJ1-5; 7 nucleotides match TRBD1. Unmatched junction bases numbered 12, after V lost 1 base and J lost 3 bases. Germline lookup yields CDR1 MGHRA and CDR2 YSYEKL. The CDR3 has 18 residues. The CDR3 DNA sequence: TGCGCCAGCAGCCAAGGAAGACAGGGTCAAGCAGACAATCAGCCCCAGCATTTT. It is translated as CASSQGRQGQADNQPQHF.

The V gene is TRBV27, the J gene TRBJ2-3; D perhaps matches TRBD1 (5 bases). The CDR3 contains 15 residues. The germline V gene encodes CDR1 MNHEY and CDR2 SMNVEV (reference sequence). V was pared by 6 bases and J by 3 bases, with 16 bases between. CDR3 DNA: TGTGCCAGCAGCCCATACCTAGGGGTGACAGATACGCAGTATTTT. Encoded protein: CASSPYLGVTDTQYF.

On this clonotype itself: Mismatch with germline at one junction end may stem from a read error. This chain uses TRBV10-3 with TRBJ2-3; the D gene is possibly TRBD2 (5 bases). Germline CDR1 and CDR2: ENHRY and SYGVKD. This CDR3 contains 12 residues. The CDR3 DNA follows: TGTGCCAGCAGTGAAGCGGAAGATACGCAGTATTTT. This translates into CASSEAEDTQYF.

This clonotype was seen a handful of times. V gene TRBV7-2 combines with J gene TRBJ2-6; TRBD1 agrees at 8 bases. Trimming cost V 4 bases and J 2 bases; bases outside gene matches: 7. The CDR3 totals 17 residues. Germline V gives CDR1 SGHTA, CDR2 FQGNSA. The CDR3 spells CASSSGTGLPGANVLTF. CDR3 coding DNA: TGTGCCAGCAGCTCCGGGACAGGTCTTCCTGGGGCCAACGTCCTGACTTTC.

V usage is TRBV6-4 and J usage is TRBJ2-1; D unclear. Trimming removed 2 bases at V and 9 bases at J, with 8 bases between. The CDR3 extends over 12 amino acids. The germline gives CDR1 MRHNA, CDR2 SNTAGT. The CDR3 DNA sequence: TGTGCCAGCAGTGACCGAGAACTTGAGCAGTTCTTC. This translates into CASSDRELEQFF.

The chain combines TRBV12-3 or TRBV12-4 with TRBJ2-7; a possible D gene is TRBD1 (5 bases). V was trimmed by 2 bases and J by 0 bases, leaving 17 bases between them. This CDR3 region has 17 residues. The CDR3 nucleotides are TGTGCCAGCAGTTTATCGTTGGGATCAGGGATCTCCTACGAGCAGTACTTC. Its translation is CASSLSLGSGISYEQYF.

This chain connects TRBV27 to TRBJ1-2; 11 nucleotides line up with TRBD1. Germline-derived CDR1 and CDR2 are MNHEY and SMNVEV (reference sequence). There are 14 residues in the CDR3. After removal of 5 bases from V and 7 bases from J, the junction contained 6 bases not matched to a gene. CDR3 region: CASSTDRGPGGYTF. The CDR3 DNA follows: TGTGCCAGCAGTACGGACAGGGGGCCGGGTGGCTACACCTTC.

This clonotype was detected a few times. This chain links TRBV9 with TRBJ1-5; tentatively, D is TRBD1 (6 bases). Deletions cut 9 bases from V and 2 bases from J, with 15 bases between. Germline-derived CDR1 and CDR2 are SGDLS and YYNGEE. This CDR3 comprises 14 residues. The CDR3: CATSSDSGNQPQHF. As DNA, the CDR3 is TGTGCCACTTCCTCGGACAGCGGCAATCAGCCCCAGCATTTT.

A few counts support this clonotype. The genes are TRBV7-9 and TRBJ2-7, with 11 bases lining up with TRBD1. This CDR3 contains 17 residues. Germline V gene data show CDR1 as SEHNR and CDR2 as FQNEAQ (reference sequence). The V segment lost 4 bases and the J segment 1 base; nucleotides outside the gene matches: 9. CDR3: CASSYPGRDRGSYEQYF. CDR3 DNA: TGTGCCAGCAGCTACCCCGGCCGGGACAGGGGGTCCTACGAGCAGTACTTC. Complete variable domain (other parts from reference TRBV7-9 and TRBJ2-7): DTGVSQNPRHKITKRGQNVTFRCDPISEHNRLYWYRQTLGQGPEFLTYFQNEAQLEKSRLLSDRFSAERPKGSFSTLEIQRTEQGDSAMYLCASSYPGRDRGSYEQYFGPGTRLTVT.

This clonotype was detected a few times. V is TRBV5-1 and J is TRBJ2-5, with D possibly being TRBD2 (6 bases). The CDR3 is 14 residues long. Trimming left V 4 bases short and J 4 bases short, with 14 bases between. CDR1 and CDR2 (germline): SGHRS, YFSETQ. The CDR3 protein is CASSPTAEGETQYF. In nucleotides, the CDR3 is TGCGCCAGCAGCCCGACAGCGGAGGGAGAGACCCAGTACTTC.

The chain is built from TRBV20-1 and TRBJ2-7, with 9 bases that match TRBD1. Germline V lookup: CDR1 DFQATT, CDR2 SNEGSKA (reference sequence). There are 14 residues in the CDR3. The V gene end was trimmed by 1 base and the J gene end by 2 bases; junction bases not matched to a gene: 3. The CDR3 here is CSARGDRAPYEQYF. In nucleotides, the CDR3 is TGCAGTGCTAGAGGGGACAGGGCCCCCTACGAGCAGTACTTC.

This clonotype was counted between two and nine times. The chain couples TRBV10-3 to TRBJ2-1; 9 nucleotides match TRBD2. Germline loops: CDR1 ENHRY, CDR2 SYGVKD. This CDR3 has 14 amino acids. V lost 6 bases, J lost 4 bases, and 4 bases stayed unmatched. CDR3 coding DNA: TGTGCCATCAGCCGGACTAGCGAATACAATGAGCAGTTCTTC. Residues: CAISRTSEYNEQFF.

This chain connects TRBV20-1 to TRBJ2-5; D uncertain. The germline V gene encodes CDR1 DFQATT and CDR2 SNEGSKA (reference sequence). The CDR3 is 14 amino acids. The germline V and J ends were trimmed by 0 bases and 5 bases, with 13 bases remaining between them. DNA of the CDR3: TGCAGTGCTAGAGATCCAGGAGAAGGGGAGACCCAGTACTTC. The encoded protein is CSARDPGEGETQYF.

CDR3 DNA sequence: TGTGCCAGCAGCTCGGGACTTCTTAACACTGAAGCTTTCTTT. Translated, it gives CASSSGLLNTEAFF. The chain links TRBV7-2 to TRBJ1-1; a possible D gene is TRBD1 (5 bases). The CDR3 runs to 14 residues. Germline V lookup: CDR1 SGHTA, CDR2 FQGNSA. V was shortened by 4 bases and J by 2 bases, with 11 bases between the two germline ends.